This is a list of T cell receptor beta chains from one sample in a study of blood T cell repertoires in COVID-19. Measured with immunoSEQ multiplex PCR; TCRdb has only the in-frame clones, and not every one. The sample lists about 270,000 clones, approximately 90% occurring once. Source material: PBMCs or T cells enriched from blood (not recorded which). Every receptor here comes from a woman aged 50 to 60 who had recovered from COVID-19. Both conserved end residues are part of each CDR3.

TRBV2	TRBJ1-2	CASSMDSNYGYTF
TRBV28	TRBJ1-1	CASSLSARPNTEAFF
TRBV27	TRBJ2-2	CASSLFWDREFTGELFF
TRBV20-1	TRBJ1-6	CSASPTGLGNSPLHF
TRBV18	TRBJ2-5	CASSPGQARGTQYF
TRBV20-1	TRBJ1-2	CSASDSQYYGYTF
TRBV7-3	TRBJ2-5	CASSLAGGGGQETQYF
TRBV28	TRBJ1-2	CASEVSLGIVRDGPYGYTF
TRBV18	TRBJ2-7	CASSPLSVQGTLEQYF
TRBV30	TRBJ1-6	CAWSAHRYFNNSPLHF
TRBV28	TRBJ1-3	CASSPGQARNTIYF
TRBV7-6	TRBJ2-5	CASNSQSPRETQYF
TRBV7-2	TRBJ2-1	CASTPGSGLRDWRIEQFF
TRBV9	TRBJ1-4	CASSAGGDSIEKLFF
TRBV5-1	TRBJ1-3	CASSLGSRYSGNTIYF
TRBV7-2	TRBJ2-5	CASSPLQGARETQYF
TRBV27	TRBJ1-1	CASSRERGMRAFF
TRBV7-9	TRBJ2-1	CASSPGFAEQFF
TRBV5-1	TRBJ1-1	CASSKGTGGGFAEAFF
TRBV25-1	TRBJ2-3	CASSPGTASTDTQYF